This T cell receptor beta chain was recorded in a study of shared clonotypes between healthy human individuals. Germline assignment: CDR1 SGHVS and CDR2 FQNEAQ. The CDR3 is made up of 15 amino acids. V dropped 5 bases and J dropped 7; count of bases not matched to a gene: 9. As defined, naive CD8 cells were CD45RO-negative and positively selected for CCR7, with terminally differentiated effector memory CD45RA+ cells excluded. The data were produced by immunoSEQ multiplex PCR, yet TCRdb's version contains in-frame clones alone and is incomplete. The sample carries around 1.9 million clones, about 93% recorded once.

The chain is built from TRBV7-8 and TRBJ2-1; 9 bases agree with TRBD2. Material for sequencing was naive CD8+ T cells from PBMCs. The origin of this receptor is a man younger than 35 in good health. Some clones in this sample may be carry-over from other donors' samples. CDR3 amino acids: CASSRSAGGHNEQFF. For the CDR3, the DNA is TGTGCCAGCAGCCGCAGCGCGGGAGGGCATAATGAGCAGTTCTTC.